This T cell receptor (beta chain) was sequenced during a study of graft-versus-host responses after intestinal transplantation. Study-level information: Recipients were all induced with anti-thymocyte globulin, then given tacrolimus and steroids for 2 to 4 years.

This CDR3 contains 19 residues. In germline, CDR1 is SGHNT, CDR2 YENEEA. The V gene lost 4 bases and the J gene lost 0 bases, with 22 bases spanning the gap. Investigators treated the graft tissue so that it released intraepithelial and lamina propria lymphocytes. General study findings and limits: High graft-versus-host to host-versus-graft clonal ratios were seen in allografts of patients with graft-donor T cell macrochimerism.

Profiled with immunoSEQ multiplex PCR; TCRdb holds only in-frame clones, not every one. The profile shows about 9,800 clones, approximately 80% of them singletons. In the case of this clone: Its target is unknown.

The V and J genes are TRBV11-3 and TRBJ1-3; no reliable D call. The sequence was collected from a human patient who received an intestinal transplant, so some T cells may come from the graft donor. Material: ileum tissue, obtained 500 to 550 days after intestinal transplant. CDR3 coding DNA: TGTGCCAGCAGCTCGGTAGATCCTAAGGGCGACCGCTCTGGAAACACCATATATTTT. Its translation is CASSSVDPKGDRSGNTIYF.